This T cell receptor (beta chain) was obtained from a study of blood T cell repertoires in COVID-19. For the study at large: T cells, B-cell-depleted T cells, or PBMCs provided the cDNA or gDNA that served as material.

Original data processing: Estimation of nucleated cell counts was performed using reference gene primer amplification. The data were produced by immunoSEQ multiplex PCR, yet TCRdb's version contains in-frame clones alone and is incomplete. V and J calls and clone size are as listed in that table; D and trimming were resolved from the DNA. Of about 190,000 clones listed, roughly 78% were seen once; the top ten hold 2.5% to 3.5%. CDR1 MNHEY and CDR2 SMNVEV come from the germline V gene (reference sequence). With V trimmed by 2 bases and J by 0 bases, 8 bases remained unmatched. This CDR3 has 18 residues.

The material sequenced was peripheral blood. The TCR comes from a woman older than 75 with active or convalescent COVID-19. J is TRBJ2-3 and V is TRBV27; 10 bases map to TRBD2. CDR3 sequence reads: CASSLLPSGGRSTDTQYF. In DNA form, the CDR3 reads TGTGCCAGCAGTTTACTACCTAGCGGGGGAAGAAGCACAGATACGCAGTATTTT.